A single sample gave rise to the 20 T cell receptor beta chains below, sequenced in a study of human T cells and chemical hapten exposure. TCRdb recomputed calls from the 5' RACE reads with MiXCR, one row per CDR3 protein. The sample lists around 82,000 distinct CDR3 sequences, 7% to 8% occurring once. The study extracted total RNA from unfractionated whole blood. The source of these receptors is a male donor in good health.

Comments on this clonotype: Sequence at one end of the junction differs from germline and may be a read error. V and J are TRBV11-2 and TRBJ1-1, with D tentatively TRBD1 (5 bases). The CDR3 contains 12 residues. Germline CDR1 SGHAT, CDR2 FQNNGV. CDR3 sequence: CASSYAPPGTHF. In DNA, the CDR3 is TGTGCCAGCAGCTATGCTCCCCCAGGGACTCACTTT.

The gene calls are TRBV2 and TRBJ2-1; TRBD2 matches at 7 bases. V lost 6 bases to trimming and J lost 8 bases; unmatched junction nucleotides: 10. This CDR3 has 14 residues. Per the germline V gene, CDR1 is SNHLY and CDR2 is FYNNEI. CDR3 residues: CASSPGGGFYEQFF. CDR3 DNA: TGTGCCAGCAGCCCGGGGGGAGGTTTCTATGAGCAGTTCTTC.

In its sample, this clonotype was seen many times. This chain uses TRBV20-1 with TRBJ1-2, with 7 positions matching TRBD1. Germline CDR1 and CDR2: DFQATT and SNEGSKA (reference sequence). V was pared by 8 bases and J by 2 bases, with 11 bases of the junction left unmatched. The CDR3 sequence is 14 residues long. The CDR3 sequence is CSSSGTDINYGYTF. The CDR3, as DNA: TGCAGTAGCTCCGGGACAGATATCAACTATGGCTACACCTTC.

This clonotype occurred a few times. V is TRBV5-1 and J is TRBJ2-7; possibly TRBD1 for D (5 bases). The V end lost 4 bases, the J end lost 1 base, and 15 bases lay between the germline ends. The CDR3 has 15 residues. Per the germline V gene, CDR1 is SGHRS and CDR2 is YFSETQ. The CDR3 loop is CASSPGDSDSYEQYF. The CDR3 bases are TGCGCCAGCAGCCCTGGCGACAGCGATTCCTACGAGCAGTACTTC.

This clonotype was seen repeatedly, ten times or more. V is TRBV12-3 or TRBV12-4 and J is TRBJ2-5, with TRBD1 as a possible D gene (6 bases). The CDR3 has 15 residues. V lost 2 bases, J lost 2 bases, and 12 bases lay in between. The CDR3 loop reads CASSLRQGPQETQYF. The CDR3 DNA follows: TGTGCCAGCAGTTTACGGCAGGGGCCTCAAGAGACCCAGTACTTC.

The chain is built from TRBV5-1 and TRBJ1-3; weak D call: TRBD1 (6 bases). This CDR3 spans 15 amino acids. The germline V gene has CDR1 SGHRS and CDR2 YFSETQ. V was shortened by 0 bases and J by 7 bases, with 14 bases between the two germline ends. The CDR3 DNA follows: TGCGCCAGCAGCTTGGCCTCAGGGGCGCGTAACACCATATATTTT. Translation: CASSLASGARNTIYF.

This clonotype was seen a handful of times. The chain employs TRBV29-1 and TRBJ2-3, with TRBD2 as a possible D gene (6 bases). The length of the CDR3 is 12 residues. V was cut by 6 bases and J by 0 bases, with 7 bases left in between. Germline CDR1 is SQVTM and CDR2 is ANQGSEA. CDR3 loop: CSVSGSTDTQYF. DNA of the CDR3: TGCAGCGTAAGCGGGAGCACAGATACGCAGTATTTT.

CDR3 in DNA: TGTGCCAGCAGCATCACTAGCGGGGTTAGCACAGATACGCAGTATTTT. Translation: CASSITSGVSTDTQYF. The chain joins TRBV7-9 to TRBJ2-3; 10 bases are a match to TRBD2. CDR3 length equals 16 residues. Germline assignment: CDR1 SEHNR and CDR2 FQNEAQ (reference sequence). With V trimmed by 5 bases and J by 0 bases, 5 bases remained unmatched.

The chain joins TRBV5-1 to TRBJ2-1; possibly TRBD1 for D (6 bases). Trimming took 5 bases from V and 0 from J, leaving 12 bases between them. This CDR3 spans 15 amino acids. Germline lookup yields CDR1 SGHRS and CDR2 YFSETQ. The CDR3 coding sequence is TGCGCCAGCAGGCTTTCGGACAGCTCCTACAATGAGCAGTTCTTC. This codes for CASRLSDSSYNEQFF. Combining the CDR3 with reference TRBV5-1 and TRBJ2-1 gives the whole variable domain KAGVTQTPRYLIKTRGQQVTLSCSPISGHRSVSWYQQTPGQGLQFLFEYFSETQRNKGNFPGRFSGRQFSNSRSEMNVSTLELGDSALYLCASRLSDSSYNEQFFGPGTRLTVL.

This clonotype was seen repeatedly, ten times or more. CDR3 in DNA: TGTGCCAGCAGCCTCAGAGGAGGGGGCGAGAGTTCCCTCCACTTT. This sequence encodes CASSLRGGGESSLHF. The chain uses TRBV3-1 and TRBJ1-6, with 7 bases identical to TRBD1. The CDR3 totals 15 residues. Germline CDR1 reads LGHDT; CDR2 reads YNNKEL (reference sequence). The J segment lost 14 bases and the V segment lost 4 bases, leaving 14 bases of the junction unmatched. Full variable domain (rest looked up from reference TRBV3-1 and TRBJ1-6): DTAVSQTPKYLVTQMGNDKSIKCEQNLGHDTMYWYKQDSKKFLKIMFSYNNKELIINETVPNRFSPKSPDKAHLNLHINSLELGDSAVYFCASSLRGGGESSLHFGNGTRLTVT.

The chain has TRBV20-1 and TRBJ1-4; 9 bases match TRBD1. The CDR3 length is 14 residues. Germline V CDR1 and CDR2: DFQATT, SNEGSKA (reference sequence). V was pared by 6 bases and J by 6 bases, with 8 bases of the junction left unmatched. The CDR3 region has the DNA TGCAGTGCGCGAGGACAGGGGCGATATGAAAAACTGTTTTTT. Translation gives CSARGQGRYEKLFF.

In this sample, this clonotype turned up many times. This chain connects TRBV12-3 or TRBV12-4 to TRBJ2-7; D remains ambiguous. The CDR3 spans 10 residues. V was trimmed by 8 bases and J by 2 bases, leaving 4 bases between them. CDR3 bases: TGTGCCAGCCCCCCCTACGAGCAGTACTTC. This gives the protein CASPPYEQYF.

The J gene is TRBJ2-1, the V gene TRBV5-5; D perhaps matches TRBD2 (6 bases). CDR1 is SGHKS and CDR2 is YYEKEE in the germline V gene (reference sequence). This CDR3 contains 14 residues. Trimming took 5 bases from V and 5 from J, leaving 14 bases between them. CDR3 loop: CASREGPSHNEQFF. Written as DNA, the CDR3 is TGTGCCAGCAGGGAGGGCCCGTCCCACAATGAGCAGTTCTTC.

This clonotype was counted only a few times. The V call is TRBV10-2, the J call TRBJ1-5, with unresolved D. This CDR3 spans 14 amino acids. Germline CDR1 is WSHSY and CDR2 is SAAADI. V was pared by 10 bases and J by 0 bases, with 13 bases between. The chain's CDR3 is CATRTGDSNQPQHF. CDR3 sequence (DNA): TGCGCCACCAGAACCGGGGATAGCAATCAGCCCCAGCATTTT.

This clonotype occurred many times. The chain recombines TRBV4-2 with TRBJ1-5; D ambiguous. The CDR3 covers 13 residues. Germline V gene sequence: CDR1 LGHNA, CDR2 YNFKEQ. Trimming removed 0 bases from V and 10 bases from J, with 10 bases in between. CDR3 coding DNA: TGTGCCAGCAGCCAAGATCCCGGTCAACCCCAGCATTTT. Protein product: CASSQDPGQPQHF.

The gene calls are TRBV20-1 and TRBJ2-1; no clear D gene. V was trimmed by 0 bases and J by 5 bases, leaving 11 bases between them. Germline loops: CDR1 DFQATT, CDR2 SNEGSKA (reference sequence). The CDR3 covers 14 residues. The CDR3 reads CSARDGVGHNEQFF. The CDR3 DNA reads TGCAGTGCTAGAGACGGCGTCGGTCACAATGAGCAGTTCTTC.

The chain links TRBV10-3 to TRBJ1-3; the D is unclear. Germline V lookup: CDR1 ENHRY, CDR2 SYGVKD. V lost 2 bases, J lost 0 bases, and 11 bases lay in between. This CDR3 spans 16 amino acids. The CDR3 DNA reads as TGTGCCATCAGTGAGGCAGTTGGTTCCTCTGGAAACACCATATATTTT. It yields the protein CAISEAVGSSGNTIYF.

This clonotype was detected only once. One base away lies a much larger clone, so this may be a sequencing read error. CDR3 coding DNA: TGTGCCAGTAGTATAGACTCGAAGGCAACCGGGGAGCTGTTTTTT. This encodes CASSIDSKATGELFF. The chain employs TRBV19 and TRBJ2-2; D is unresolved. Germline V gives CDR1 LNHDA, CDR2 SQIVND (reference sequence). This CDR3 contains 15 residues. Trimming took 0 bases from V and 5 from J, leaving 10 bases between them.

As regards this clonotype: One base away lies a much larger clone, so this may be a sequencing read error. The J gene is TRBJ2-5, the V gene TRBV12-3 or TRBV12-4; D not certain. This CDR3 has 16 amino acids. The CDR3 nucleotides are TGTACCAGCAGTTTAGCAAGCGTGACGTCCGTGGAGACCCAGTACTTC. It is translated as CTSSLASVTSVETQYF.

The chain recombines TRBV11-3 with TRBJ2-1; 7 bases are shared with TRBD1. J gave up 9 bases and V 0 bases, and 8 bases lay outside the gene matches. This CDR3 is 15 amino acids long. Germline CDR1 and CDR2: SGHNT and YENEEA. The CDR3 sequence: CASSLDLAKGAEQFF. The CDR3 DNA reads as TGTGCCAGCAGCTTAGATCTAGCTAAGGGGGCTGAGCAGTTCTTC.